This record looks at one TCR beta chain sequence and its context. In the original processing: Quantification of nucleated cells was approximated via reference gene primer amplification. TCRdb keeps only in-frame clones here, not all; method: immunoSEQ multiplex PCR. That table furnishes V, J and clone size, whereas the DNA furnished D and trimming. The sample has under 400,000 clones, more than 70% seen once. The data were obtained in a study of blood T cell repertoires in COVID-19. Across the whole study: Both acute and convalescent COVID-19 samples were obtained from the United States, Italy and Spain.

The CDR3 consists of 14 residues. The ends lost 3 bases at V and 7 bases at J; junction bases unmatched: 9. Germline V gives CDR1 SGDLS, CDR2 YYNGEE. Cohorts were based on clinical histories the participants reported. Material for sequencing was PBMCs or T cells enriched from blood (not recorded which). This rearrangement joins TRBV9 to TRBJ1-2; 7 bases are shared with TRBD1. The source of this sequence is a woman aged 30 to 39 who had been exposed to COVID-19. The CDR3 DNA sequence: TGTGCCAGCAGCGAGGAAGACAGGGCGGGTGGCTACACCTTC. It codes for CASSEEDRAGGYTF.